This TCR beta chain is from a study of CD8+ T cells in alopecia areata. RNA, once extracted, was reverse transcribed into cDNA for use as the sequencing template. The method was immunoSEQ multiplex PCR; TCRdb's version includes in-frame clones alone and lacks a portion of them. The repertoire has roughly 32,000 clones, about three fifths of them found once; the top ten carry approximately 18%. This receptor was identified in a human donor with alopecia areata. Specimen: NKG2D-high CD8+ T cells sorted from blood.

The CDR3 DNA reads TGCGCCAGCGGGGGGCCGAACACCGGGGAGCTGTTTTTT. Amino acids: CASGGPNTGELFF. This rearrangement joins TRBV5-1 to TRBJ2-2; D is perhaps TRBD1 or TRBD2 (6 bases each). V gave up 7 bases and J gave up 0 bases, with 7 bases separating them. Germline lookup yields CDR1 SGHRS and CDR2 YFSETQ. The CDR3 has 13 residues.